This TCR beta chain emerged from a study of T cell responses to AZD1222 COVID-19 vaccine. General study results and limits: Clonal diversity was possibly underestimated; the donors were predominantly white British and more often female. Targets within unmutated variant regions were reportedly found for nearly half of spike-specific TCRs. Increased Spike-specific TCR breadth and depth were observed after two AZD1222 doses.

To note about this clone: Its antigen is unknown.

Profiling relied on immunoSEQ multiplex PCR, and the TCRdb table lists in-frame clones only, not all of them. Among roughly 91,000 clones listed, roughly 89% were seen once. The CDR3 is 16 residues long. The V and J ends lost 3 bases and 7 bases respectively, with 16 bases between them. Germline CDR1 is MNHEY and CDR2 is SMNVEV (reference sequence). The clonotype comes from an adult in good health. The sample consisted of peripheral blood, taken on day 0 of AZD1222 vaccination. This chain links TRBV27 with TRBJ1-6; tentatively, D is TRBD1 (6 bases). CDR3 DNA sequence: TGTGCCAGCAGTTTTGCCTCGGGGGGGGGCAATTCACCCCTCCACTTT. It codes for CASSFASGGGNSPLHF.